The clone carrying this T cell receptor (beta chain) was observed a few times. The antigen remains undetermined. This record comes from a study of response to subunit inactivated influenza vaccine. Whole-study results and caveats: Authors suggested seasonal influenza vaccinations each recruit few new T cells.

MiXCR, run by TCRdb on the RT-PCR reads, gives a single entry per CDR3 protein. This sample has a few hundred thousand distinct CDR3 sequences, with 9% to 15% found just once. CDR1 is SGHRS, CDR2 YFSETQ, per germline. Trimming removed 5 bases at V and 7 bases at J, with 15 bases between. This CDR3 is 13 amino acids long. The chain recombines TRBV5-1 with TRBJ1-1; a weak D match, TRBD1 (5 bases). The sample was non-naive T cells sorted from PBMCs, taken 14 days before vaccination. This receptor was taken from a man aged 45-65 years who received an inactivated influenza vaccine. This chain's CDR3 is CASSFTGSHEAFF. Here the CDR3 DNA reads TGCGCCAGCAGTTTTACAGGTTCCCATGAAGCTTTCTTT.